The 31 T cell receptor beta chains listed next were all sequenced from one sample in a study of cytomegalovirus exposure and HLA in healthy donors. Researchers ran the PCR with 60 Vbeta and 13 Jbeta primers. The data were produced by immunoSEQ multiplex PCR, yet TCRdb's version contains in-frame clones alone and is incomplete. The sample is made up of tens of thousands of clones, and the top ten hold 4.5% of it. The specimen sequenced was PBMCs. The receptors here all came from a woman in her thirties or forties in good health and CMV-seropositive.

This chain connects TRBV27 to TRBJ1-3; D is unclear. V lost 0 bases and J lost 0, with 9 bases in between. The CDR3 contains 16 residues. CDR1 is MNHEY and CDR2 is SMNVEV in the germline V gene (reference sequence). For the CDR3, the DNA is TGTGCCAGCAGTTTATCGAGACACCACTCTGGAAACACCATATATTTT. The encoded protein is CASSLSRHHSGNTIYF.

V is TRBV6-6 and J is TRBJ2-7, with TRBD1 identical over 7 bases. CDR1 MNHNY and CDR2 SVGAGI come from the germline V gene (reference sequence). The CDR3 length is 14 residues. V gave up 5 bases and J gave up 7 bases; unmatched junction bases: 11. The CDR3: CASSPGGQPLEQYF. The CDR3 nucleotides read TGTGCCAGCAGTCCTGGGGGACAGCCCCTGGAGCAGTACTTC.

In DNA, the CDR3 is TGTGCCAGCAGCCACCCGGGGGGCGACAATGAGCAGTTCTTC. Its protein product is CASSHPGGDNEQFF. This sequence joins TRBV27 and TRBJ2-1; D is possibly TRBD2 (7 bases). The CDR3 runs 14 residues. Deletions cut 6 bases from V and 5 bases from J, with 14 bases between. Germline-derived CDR1 and CDR2 are MNHEY and SMNVEV (reference sequence).

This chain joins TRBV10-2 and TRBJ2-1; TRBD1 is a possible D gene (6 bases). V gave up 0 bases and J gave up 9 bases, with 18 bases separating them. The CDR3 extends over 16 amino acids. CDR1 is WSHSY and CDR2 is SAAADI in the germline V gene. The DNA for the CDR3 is TGCGCCAGCAGTGAGTCCCCCGGGATGGGGGCGATTGAGCAGTTCTTC. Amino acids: CASSESPGMGAIEQFF.

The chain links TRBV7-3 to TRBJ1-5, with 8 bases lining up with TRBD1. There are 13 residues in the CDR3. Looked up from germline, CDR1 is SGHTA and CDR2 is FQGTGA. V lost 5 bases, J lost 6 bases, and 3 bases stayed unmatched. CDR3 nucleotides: TGTGCCAGCAGCACAACAGGGGGTCAGCCCCAGCATTTT. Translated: CASSTTGGQPQHF.

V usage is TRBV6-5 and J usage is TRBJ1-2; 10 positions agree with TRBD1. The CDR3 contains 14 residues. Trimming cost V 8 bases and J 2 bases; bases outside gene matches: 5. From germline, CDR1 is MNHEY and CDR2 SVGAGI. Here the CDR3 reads CASGDRGQNYGYTF. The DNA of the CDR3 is TGTGCCAGCGGAGACAGGGGGCAGAACTATGGCTACACCTTC.

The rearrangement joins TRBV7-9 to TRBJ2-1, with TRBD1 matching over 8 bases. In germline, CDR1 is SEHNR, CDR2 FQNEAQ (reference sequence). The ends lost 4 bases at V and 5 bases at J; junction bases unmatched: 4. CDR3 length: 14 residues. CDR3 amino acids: CASSYHRGDNEQFF. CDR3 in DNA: TGTGCCAGCAGCTACCACAGGGGGGACAATGAGCAGTTCTTC.

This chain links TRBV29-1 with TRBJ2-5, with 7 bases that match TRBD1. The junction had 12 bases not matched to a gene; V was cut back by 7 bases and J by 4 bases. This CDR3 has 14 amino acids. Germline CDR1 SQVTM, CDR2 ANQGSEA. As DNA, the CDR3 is TGCAGCGCCTCATCCTCCGGGACAGCAGAGACCCAGTACTTC. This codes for CSASSSGTAETQYF.

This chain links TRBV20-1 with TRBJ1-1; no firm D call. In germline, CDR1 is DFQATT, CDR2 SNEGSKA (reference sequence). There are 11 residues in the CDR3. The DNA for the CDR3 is TGCAGCACAAGGAGGGTCACTGAAGCTTTCTTT. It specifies CSTRRVTEAFF.

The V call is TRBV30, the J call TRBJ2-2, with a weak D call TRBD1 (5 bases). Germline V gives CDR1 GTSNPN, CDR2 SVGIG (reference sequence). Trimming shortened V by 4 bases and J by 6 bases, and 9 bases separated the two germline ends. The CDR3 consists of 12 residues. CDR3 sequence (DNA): TGTGCCTGGAACTTAGGGGCCGGGGAGCTGTTTTTT. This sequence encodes CAWNLGAGELFF.

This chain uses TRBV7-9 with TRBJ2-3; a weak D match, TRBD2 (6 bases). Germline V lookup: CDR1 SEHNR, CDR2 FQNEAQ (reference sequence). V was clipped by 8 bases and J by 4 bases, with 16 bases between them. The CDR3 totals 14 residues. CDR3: CASVWAGRSDTQYF. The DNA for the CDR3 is TGTGCCAGCGTGTGGGCAGGGAGGTCAGATACGCAGTATTTT.

CDR3 nucleotides: TGTGCCAGCTCAGGGACAGGGGGGAGTGAGCAGTTCTTC. This gives the protein CASSGTGGSEQFF. The rearrangement joins TRBV18 to TRBJ2-1, with 11 bases matching TRBD1. Looked up from germline, CDR1 is KGHSH and CDR2 is LQKENI. Trimming cost V 5 bases and J 9 bases; bases outside gene matches: 3. The CDR3 covers 13 residues.

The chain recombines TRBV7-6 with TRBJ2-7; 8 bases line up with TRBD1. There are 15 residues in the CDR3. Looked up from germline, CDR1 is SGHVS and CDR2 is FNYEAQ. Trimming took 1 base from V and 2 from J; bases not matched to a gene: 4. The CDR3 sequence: CASSLGRGLPYEQYF. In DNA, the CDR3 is TGTGCCAGCAGCTTAGGCAGGGGGCTCCCCTACGAGCAGTACTTC.

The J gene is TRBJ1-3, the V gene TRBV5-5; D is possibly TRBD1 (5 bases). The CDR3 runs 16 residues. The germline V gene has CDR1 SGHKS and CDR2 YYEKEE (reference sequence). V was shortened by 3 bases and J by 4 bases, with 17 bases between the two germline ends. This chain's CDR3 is CASSSTGRALGNTIYF. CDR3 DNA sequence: TGTGCCAGCAGCTCTACAGGAAGAGCTTTGGGAAACACCATATATTTT.

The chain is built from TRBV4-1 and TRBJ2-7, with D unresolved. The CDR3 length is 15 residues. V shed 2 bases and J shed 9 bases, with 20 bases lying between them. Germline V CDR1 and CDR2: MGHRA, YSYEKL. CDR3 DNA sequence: TGCGCCAGCAGCCAATCTCCGCTGGCCACTACGAGGCAGTACTTC. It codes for CASSQSPLATTRQYF.

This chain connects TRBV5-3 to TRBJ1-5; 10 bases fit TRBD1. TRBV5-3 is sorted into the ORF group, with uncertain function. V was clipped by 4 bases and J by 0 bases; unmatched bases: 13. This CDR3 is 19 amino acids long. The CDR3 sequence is CARSPPRDRGIYSNQPQHF. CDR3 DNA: TGTGCCAGAAGCCCCCCCCGGGACAGGGGTATATATAGCAATCAGCCCCAGCATTTT.

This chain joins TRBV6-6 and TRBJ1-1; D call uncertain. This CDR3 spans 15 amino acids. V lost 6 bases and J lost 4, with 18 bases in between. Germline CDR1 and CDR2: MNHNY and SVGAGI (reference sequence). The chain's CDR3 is CASSSSGSLFTEAFF. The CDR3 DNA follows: TGTGCCAGCAGCAGCTCCGGGTCTCTTTTCACTGAAGCTTTCTTT.

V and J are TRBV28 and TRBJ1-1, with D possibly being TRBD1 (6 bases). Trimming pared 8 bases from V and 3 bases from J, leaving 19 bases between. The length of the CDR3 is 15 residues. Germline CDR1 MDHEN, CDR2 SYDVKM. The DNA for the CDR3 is TGTGCCAGCGCCAGGGGAGGGTTCAAGGACACTGAAGCTTTCTTT. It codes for CASARGGFKDTEAFF.

The CDR3 bases are TGTGCCTGGACCTCTTACGGAGGGGCTCTGGAGACCCAGTACTTC. This translates into CAWTSYGGALETQYF. The chain links TRBV30 to TRBJ2-5, with a possible D match to TRBD2 (6 bases). The germline gives CDR1 GTSNPN, CDR2 SVGIG (reference sequence). The CDR3 runs to 15 residues. V lost 4 bases, J lost 5 bases, and 20 bases lay in between.

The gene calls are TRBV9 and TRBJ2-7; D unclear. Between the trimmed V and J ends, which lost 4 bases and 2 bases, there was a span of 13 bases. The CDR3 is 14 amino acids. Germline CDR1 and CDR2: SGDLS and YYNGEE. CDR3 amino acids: CASSPWRLTYEQYF. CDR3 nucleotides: TGTGCCAGCAGCCCGTGGCGGCTGACCTACGAGCAGTACTTC.

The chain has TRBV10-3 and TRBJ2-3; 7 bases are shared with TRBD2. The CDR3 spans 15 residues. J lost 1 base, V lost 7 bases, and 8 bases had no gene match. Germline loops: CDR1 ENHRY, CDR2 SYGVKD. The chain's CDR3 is CAITRGERGTDTQYF. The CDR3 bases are TGTGCCATCACCCGGGGGGAAAGGGGCACAGATACGCAGTATTTT.

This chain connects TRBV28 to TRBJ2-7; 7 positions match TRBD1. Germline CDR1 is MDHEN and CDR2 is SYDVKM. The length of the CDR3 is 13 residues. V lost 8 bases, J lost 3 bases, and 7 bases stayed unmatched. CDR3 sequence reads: CASSGTDVYEQYF. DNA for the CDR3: TGTGCCAGCTCGGGGACAGATGTCTACGAGCAGTACTTC. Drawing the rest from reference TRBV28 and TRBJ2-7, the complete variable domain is DVKVTQSSRYLVKRTGEKVFLECVQDMDHENMFWYRQDPGLGLRLIYFSYDVKMKEKGDIPEGYSVSREKKERFSLILESASTNQTSMYLCASSGTDVYEQYFGPGTRLTVT.

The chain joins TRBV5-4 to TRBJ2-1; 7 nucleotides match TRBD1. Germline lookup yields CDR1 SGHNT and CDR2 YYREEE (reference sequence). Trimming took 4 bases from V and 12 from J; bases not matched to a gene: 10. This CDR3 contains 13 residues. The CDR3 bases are TGTGCCAGCAGCCCAGTAGGACAGGCGGTGCAGTTCTTC. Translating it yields CASSPVGQAVQFF.

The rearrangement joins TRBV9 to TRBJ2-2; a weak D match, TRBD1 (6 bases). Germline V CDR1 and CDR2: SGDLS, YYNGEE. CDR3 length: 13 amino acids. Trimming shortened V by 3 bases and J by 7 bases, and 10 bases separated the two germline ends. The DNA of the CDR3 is TGTGCCAGCAGCGGAGGGGGATACGGGGAGCTGTTTTTT. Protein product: CASSGGGYGELFF. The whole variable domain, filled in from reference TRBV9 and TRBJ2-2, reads DSGVTQTPKHLITATGQRVTLRCSPRSGDLSVYWYQQSLDQGLQFLIQYYNGEERAKGNILERFSAQQFPDLHSELNLSSLELGDSALYFCASSGGGYGELFFGEGSRLTVL.

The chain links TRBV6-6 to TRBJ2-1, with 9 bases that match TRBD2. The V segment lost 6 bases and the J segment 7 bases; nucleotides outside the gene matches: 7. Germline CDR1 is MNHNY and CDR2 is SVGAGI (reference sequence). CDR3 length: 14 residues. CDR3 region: CASRAAGGRNEQFF. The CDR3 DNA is TGTGCCAGCAGAGCCGCGGGAGGGCGAAATGAGCAGTTCTTC.

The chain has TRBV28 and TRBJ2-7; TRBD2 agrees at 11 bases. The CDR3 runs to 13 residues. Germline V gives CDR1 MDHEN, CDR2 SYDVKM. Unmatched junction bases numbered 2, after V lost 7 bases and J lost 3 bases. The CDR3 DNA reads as TGTGCCAGCAAACTAGCGGGAGTCTACGAGCAGTACTTC. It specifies CASKLAGVYEQYF.

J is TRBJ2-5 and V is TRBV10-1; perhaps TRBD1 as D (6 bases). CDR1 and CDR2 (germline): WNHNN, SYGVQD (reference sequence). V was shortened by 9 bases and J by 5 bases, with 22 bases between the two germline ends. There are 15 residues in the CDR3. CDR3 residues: CARINRGEQGETQYF. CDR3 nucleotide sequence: TGCGCCAGGATAAACCGGGGTGAACAGGGTGAGACCCAGTACTTC.

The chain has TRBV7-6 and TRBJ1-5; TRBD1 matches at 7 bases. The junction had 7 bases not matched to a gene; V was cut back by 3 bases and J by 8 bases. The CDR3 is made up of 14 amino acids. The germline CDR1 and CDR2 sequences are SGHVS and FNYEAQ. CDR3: CASSFRQGGEPQHF. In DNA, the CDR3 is TGTGCCAGCAGCTTCCGACAGGGTGGGGAGCCCCAGCATTTT.

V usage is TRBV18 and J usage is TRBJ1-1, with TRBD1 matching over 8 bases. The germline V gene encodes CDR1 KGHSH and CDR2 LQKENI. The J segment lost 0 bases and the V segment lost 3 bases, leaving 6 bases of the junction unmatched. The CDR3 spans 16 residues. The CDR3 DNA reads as TGTGCCAGCTCACCGGGACAGGCAAACATGAACACTGAAGCTTTCTTT. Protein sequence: CASSPGQANMNTEAFF.

CDR3 sequence reads: CASSWERAGISTDTQYF. CDR3 DNA: TGTGCCAGCAGCTGGGAGCGGGCGGGGATTAGCACAGATACGCAGTATTTT. The V gene is TRBV7-8, the J gene TRBJ2-3, with a weak D call TRBD2 (6 bases). The germline V gene encodes CDR1 SGHVS and CDR2 FQNEAQ. The V end lost 4 bases, the J end lost 0 bases, and 17 bases lay between the germline ends. This CDR3 is built from 17 residues.

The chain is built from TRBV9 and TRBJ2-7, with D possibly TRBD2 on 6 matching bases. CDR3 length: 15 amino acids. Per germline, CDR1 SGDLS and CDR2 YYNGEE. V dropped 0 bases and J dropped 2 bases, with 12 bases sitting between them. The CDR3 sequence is CASSVDGGNAYEQYF. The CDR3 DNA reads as TGTGCCAGCAGCGTAGACGGAGGGAACGCCTACGAGCAGTACTTC.